The 21 T cell receptor beta chains below all came from one sample that was sequenced in a study of CXCR3-negative and CXCR3-positive naive CD8 T cells. Antigen specificity for these receptors is unknown. Study findings and constraints: More hydrophobic TRB CDR3s occurred in CXCR3-positive than in CXCR3-negative naive cells.

With UMI labels, 5' RACE was used to prepare the TRB cDNA libraries. From the 5' RACE reads, TCRdb lists one entry per CDR3 protein and no DNA. This sample contains over 50,000 distinct CDR3 sequences. Sequenced: naive CXCR3+ CD8+ T cells from blood. The subset was: CD45RO-CCR7+CD27+CD95- naive CD8+ T cells expressing CXCR3 (TNR3+). The receptor source for this set is a human donor in good health. Some clones in this sample may be carry-over from other donors' samples.

This CDR3 is CASSFSTGTYEQYF. The chain is built from TRBV5-4 and TRBJ2-7; no DNA is available, so the TRBD1 call from TCRdb remains unchecked. This CDR3 contains 14 residues. Germline values: CDR1 SGHNT, CDR2 YYREEE (reference sequence). Using reference TRBV5-4 and TRBJ2-7 for the parts outside the CDR3, the full variable domain is ETGVTQSPTHLIKTRGQQVTLRCSSQSGHNTVSWYQQALGQGPQFIFQYYREEENGRGNFPPRFSGLQFPNYSSELNVNALELDDSALYLCASSFSTGTYEQYFGPGTRLTVT.

The genes are TRBV29-1 and TRBJ1-2; TCRdb's D call of TRBD1 is untestable without DNA. CDR1 SQVTM and CDR2 ANQGSEA come from the germline V gene. This CDR3 is built from 15 residues. The CDR3 sequence is CSVEEAPYRPYGYTF.

The V gene is TRBV6-5, the J gene TRBJ1-5; the D call of TRBD1 rests on TCRdb alone, since no DNA is present to check it. Germline-derived CDR1 and CDR2 are MNHEY and SVGAGI. The CDR3 sequence is 17 residues long. The CDR3 loop reads CASSYSAGQVDNQPQHF.

This chain connects TRBV24-1 to TRBJ2-2; no DNA is available, so the TRBD1 call from TCRdb remains unchecked. The CDR3 spans 16 residues. The germline gives CDR1 KGHDR, CDR2 SFDVKD. Here the CDR3 reads CATSDPLGGGSGELFF.

The CDR3 here is CASSAGGMDTEAFF. The chain carries TRBV10-2 and TRBJ1-1; TCRdb gives TRBD1 as the D gene, but with no DNA this cannot be confirmed. Germline CDR1 reads WSHSY; CDR2 reads SAAADI. This CDR3 is 14 amino acids long.

The chain recombines TRBV12-3 or TRBV12-4 with TRBJ2-7. There are 13 residues in the CDR3. CDR3 region: CASSFTQTHEQYF.

V gene TRBV5-1 combines with J gene TRBJ2-1; the TCRdb D gene call, TRBD1, has no DNA to confirm it. CDR1 is SGHRS, CDR2 YFSETQ, per germline. The CDR3 runs to 13 residues. The chain's CDR3 is CASNTGGGNEQFF.

The gene calls are TRBV7-2 and TRBJ2-7; TCRdb's D call of TRBD1 is untestable without DNA. This CDR3 is built from 16 residues. Germline CDR1 and CDR2: SGHTA and FQGNSA. The CDR3 protein is CASSQGTVKLSYEQYF.

The rearrangement links TRBV11-2 to TRBJ2-7. CDR1 SGHAT and CDR2 FQNNGV come from the germline V gene. The CDR3 has 14 amino acids. CDR3: CASSLFGGPYEQYF.

The rearrangement uses TRBV12-3 or TRBV12-4 and TRBJ1-4; TCRdb's D gene call, TRBD1, goes unchecked for lack of DNA. The CDR3 length is 15 residues. The CDR3 here is CASSPTGNPNEKLFF.

The chain combines TRBV15 with TRBJ1-1. The CDR3 runs to 12 residues. The germline CDR1 and CDR2 sequences are LNHNV and YYDKDF (reference sequence). Here the CDR3 reads CATSRENTEAFF.

This chain links TRBV20-1 with TRBJ2-5; TCRdb indicates TRBD2, and absent DNA this call remains unverified. CDR1 is DFQATT, CDR2 SNEGSKA, per germline (reference sequence). This CDR3 is 16 amino acids long. The CDR3 loop is CSARGNSGGWRETQYF.

The chain carries TRBV29-1 and TRBJ1-3. The CDR3 has 19 residues. Germline lookup yields CDR1 SQVTM and CDR2 ANQGSEA. The CDR3: CSVEDAVPGGMSSGNTIYF.

V gene TRBV6-2 or TRBV6-3 combines with J gene TRBJ2-1; as DNA is missing, the TRBD2 call by TCRdb cannot be tested. The CDR3 runs to 13 residues. CDR1 and CDR2 from the germline V gene are MNHEY and SVGEGT. This chain's CDR3 is CASSQLGFREQFF.

This sequence joins TRBV11-3 and TRBJ2-2; the D call of TRBD1 rests on TCRdb alone, since no DNA is present to check it. CDR1 is SGHNT, CDR2 YENEEA, per germline. CDR3 length equals 16 residues. The CDR3 sequence is CASSVPGGQGTGELFF.

J is TRBJ1-1 and V is TRBV6-2 or TRBV6-3; TCRdb selects TRBD1, and the lack of DNA leaves this call unchecked. The CDR3 loop spans 14 amino acids. Germline V CDR1 and CDR2: MNHEY, SVGEGT. The CDR3 reads CASSKDRRMTEAFF.

The rearrangement joins TRBV7-3 to TRBJ2-1; the D call of TRBD2 rests on TCRdb alone, since no DNA is present to check it. The germline CDR1 and CDR2 sequences are SGHTA and FQGTGA. The CDR3 has 14 amino acids. This CDR3 reads CASSSELGSHEQFF.

The genes are TRBV7-9 and TRBJ2-7. In germline, CDR1 is SEHNR, CDR2 FQNEAQ (reference sequence). CDR3 length equals 13 residues. CDR3 sequence reads: CAGQWLSSYEQYF.

V usage is TRBV3-1 and J usage is TRBJ1-6. The CDR3 runs to 13 residues. Germline CDR1 and CDR2: LGHDT and YNNKEL (reference sequence). This CDR3 reads CASSQVDGSPLHF.

The chain couples TRBV7-8 to TRBJ2-7; the D gene TCRdb calls, TRBD1, cannot be checked with no DNA. The CDR3 spans 14 residues. CDR1 is SGHVS, CDR2 FQNEAQ, per germline. This CDR3 reads CASCRRGLSYEQYF.

The chain employs TRBV5-4 and TRBJ1-6. This CDR3 region has 15 residues. The V gene's germline CDR1 is SGHNT and CDR2 YYREEE (reference sequence). CDR3 region: CASSLAGPYNSPLHF.